Listed here are 2 T cell receptor beta chains from one sample, sequenced in a study of breast tumors, draining lymph nodes, adjacent tissues (TCRdb year 2016). To prepare the library, multiplex PCR was applied. TCRdb names Illumina HiSeq 2000 as the instrument used. Clones were called with MiXCR by TCRdb after fastp trimmed the public reads at Q25, and only in-frame beta chains were retained. Each entry is one CDR3 protein sequence, shown with its most common DNA and genes. In all, the sample holds 66,000 or so distinct CDR3 sequences, and roughly 40% of those were seen once. The ten largest clones represent over 7.5% of the sample. The material sequenced was breast tumor tissue. The receptors originated from a female donor with breast cancer. Some clones in this sample may be carry-over from other donors' samples.

This clonotype has a handful of counts. A much larger clone sits a single nucleotide away, making a read error possible. V and J are TRBV7-8 and TRBJ2-5, with no clear D. CDR1 is SGHVS, CDR2 FQNEAQ, per germline. The CDR3 is 15 amino acids. CDR3 protein: CASNIPLGASETQHF. The CDR3 DNA follows: TGTGCCAGCAACATTCCGCTTGGAGCCTCAGAGACCCAGCACTTC.

About this clonotype itself: The CDR3 does not close with the conserved phenylalanine or tryptophan, likely indicating a read error. The DNA is left out, because the CDR3 cannot be placed on it with certainty; the CDR3 is given as TCRdb lists it. This sequence joins TRBV5-1 and TRBJ2-4; no DNA check was done on the table's D call, TRBD1. Counting both end residues, the CDR3 totals 19 amino acids. Germline V gene data show CDR1 as SGHRS and CDR2 as YFSETQ. The CDR3 loop reads CASSQAPGTGGTSQKHSVL.